These 8 T cell receptor beta chains originate from one sample sequenced in a study of blood T cell repertoires in COVID-19. Sequencing was performed with immunoSEQ multiplex PCR; in TCRdb, only in-frame clones are kept and a portion is missing. The sample yields fewer than 350,000 clones, 70% to 90% seen once. Sequenced sample: peripheral blood. Every receptor here comes from a woman in her 30s with COVID-19, enrolled during active disease.

This sequence joins TRBV27 and TRBJ1-1, with D possibly matching TRBD1 (5 bases). Germline V gene lookup returns CDR1 MNHEY and CDR2 SMNVEV (reference sequence). Trimming shortened V by 7 bases and J by 4 bases, and 16 bases separated the two germline ends. CDR3 length: 14 residues. CDR3 in amino acids: CASNWGDLSTEAFF. CDR3 in DNA: TGTGCCAGCAATTGGGGGGATCTAAGCACTGAAGCTTTCTTT.

The chain is built from TRBV19 and TRBJ2-3, with 11 positions matching TRBD2. Trimming removed 7 bases from V and 6 bases from J; junction bases left unmatched: 12. The germline gives CDR1 LNHDA, CDR2 SQIVND (reference sequence). The CDR3 covers 16 residues. CDR3 DNA sequence: TGTGCCAGTAACCCAAATAGGGCTAGCGGGGGGGATACGCAGTATTTT. Amino acids: CASNPNRASGGDTQYF.

V usage is TRBV4-3 and J usage is TRBJ1-4; 9 nucleotides line up with TRBD1. V lost 4 bases and J lost 8; bases outside the gene matches: 14. CDR1 is LGHNA and CDR2 is YSLEER in the germline V gene. CDR3 length: 17 residues. The DNA for the CDR3 is TGCGCCAGCAGCCTACTTTTCCCGGGACAGGGTAGCGAAAAACTGTTTTTT. Encoded protein: CASSLLFPGQGSEKLFF.

A word on this clone: The same CDR3 is also encoded by other DNA sequences in this sample. The chain employs TRBV9 and TRBJ1-1; possibly TRBD1 for D (5 bases). Germline CDR1 reads SGDLS; CDR2 reads YYNGEE. The CDR3 has 14 residues. Trimming left V 0 bases short and J 1 base short, with 7 bases between. This chain's CDR3 is CASSVGQGNTEAFF. CDR3 bases: TGTGCCAGCAGCGTAGGGCAGGGGAACACTGAAGCTTTCTTT.

CDR3 in amino acids: CASSLGPGGARNEKLFF. The CDR3 nucleotides read TGTGCCAGCAGCTTGGGGCCAGGGGGCGCTAGGAATGAAAAACTGTTTTTT. The rearrangement joins TRBV5-5 to TRBJ1-4; 8 nucleotides align to TRBD1. CDR1 SGHKS and CDR2 YYEKEE come from the germline V gene (reference sequence). The CDR3 covers 17 residues. Trimming at V came to 0 bases and at J to 5 bases, leaving 9 bases not matched to a gene. The full variable domain, its missing parts supplied by reference TRBV5-5 and TRBJ1-4, is DAGVTQSPTHLIKTRGQQVTLRCSPISGHKSVSWYQQVLGQGPQFIFQYYEKEERGRGNFPDRFSARQFPNYSSELNVNALLLGDSALYLCASSLGPGGARNEKLFFGSGTQLSVL.

The rearrangement links TRBV28 to TRBJ1-4; a weak D match, TRBD1 (6 bases). Trimming pared 6 bases from V and 1 base from J, leaving 15 bases between. CDR3 length: 16 amino acids. Germline CDR1 MDHEN, CDR2 SYDVKM. Written as DNA, the CDR3 is TGTGCCAGCAGCATAACAGGGATCAGAACTAATGAAAAACTGTTTTTT. It codes for CASSITGIRTNEKLFF.

V and J are TRBV5-1 and TRBJ1-1; TRBD1 aligns across 7 bases. Germline assignment: CDR1 SGHRS and CDR2 YFSETQ. V was pared by 2 bases and J by 5 bases, with 12 bases of the junction left unmatched. The CDR3 sequence is 16 residues long. The CDR3 loop is CASSLDARQGETEAFF. The CDR3 nucleotides read TGCGCCAGCAGCTTAGACGCGCGGCAGGGGGAAACTGAAGCTTTCTTT.

A note on this clone: This sample includes further DNA sequences coding for the same CDR3. The rearrangement links TRBV4-1 to TRBJ1-2; the D gene is possibly TRBD1 (6 bases). CDR1 and CDR2 (germline): MGHRA, YSYEKL. V lost 3 bases to trimming and J lost 5 bases, with 13 bases between them. The CDR3 consists of 14 residues. The CDR3 nucleotides are TGCGCCAGCAGCCAGACAGGACTCGGGTATGGCTACACCTTC. Translated, it gives CASSQTGLGYGYTF.